This TCR beta chain was recovered during a study of blood T cell repertoires in COVID-19. Study-wide context: Samples representing acute and convalescent COVID-19 were sourced from the United States, Italy and Spain.

Per the authors' pipeline: Researchers report that nucleated cell counts were estimated from reference gene primer amplification. TCRdb's table, derived via immunoSEQ multiplex PCR, lists solely in-frame clones and lacks some. V and J calls and clone size come straight from that table; D and trimming were deduced from the DNA. This repertoire shows about 160,000 clones, roughly 88% found once; its top ten account for roughly 9.2%. Trimming cost V 5 bases and J 10 bases; bases outside gene matches: 5. This CDR3 region has 14 residues. The germline gives CDR1 MRHNA, CDR2 SNTAGT. This sequence joins TRBV6-4 and TRBJ2-1; 13 bases map to TRBD2. Specimen: peripheral blood. This receptor was obtained from a woman of 80 years or more with active or convalescent COVID-19. In DNA form, the CDR3 reads TGTGCCAGCAGTCGACTAGCGGGGGGCAGGGAGCAGTTCTTC. This gives the protein CASSRLAGGREQFF.